One sample yielded the 17 T cell receptor beta chains listed below, sequenced in a study of memory CD4+ T cells and cytomegalovirus serostatus (dated by TCRdb to between 2018 and 2021). Library prep was done by the immunoSEQ multiplex PCR assay. TCRdb stores this immuneACCESS table with in-frame sequences only. Part of the clones is absent; in the studies checked, under half of the shortfall reflects unresolved V genes, and no reason is known for the rest. The sample table contains about 58,000 clones; only one count was recorded for more than 65% of them. About 0.48% of the sample rests with the top ten. Single viable CD3+CD4+CD8-CD45RO+ cells were sorted as memory CD4+ T cells on a FACSAria II. Sequencing was carried out using memory CD4+ T cells from blood. These receptors were obtained from an adult in good health and CMV-seronegative. Some clones in this sample may be carry-over from other donors' samples.

This clone was seen just once. The J gene is TRBJ1-3, the V gene TRBV28; no reliable D call. Germline V gives CDR1 MDHEN, CDR2 SYDVKM. CDR3 length equals 14 residues. V was trimmed by 7 bases and J by 0 bases, leaving 10 bases between them. CDR3 nucleotide sequence: TGTGCCAGCACCTCCTCCAGCTCTGGAAACACCATATATTTT. It encodes CASTSSSSGNTIYF. Full variable domain (remainder filled in from reference TRBV28 and TRBJ1-3): DVKVTQSSRYLVKRTGEKVFLECVQDMDHENMFWYRQDPGLGLRLIYFSYDVKMKEKGDIPEGYSVSREKKERFSLILESASTNQTSMYLCASTSSSSGNTIYFGEGSWLTVV.

The chain links TRBV28 to TRBJ1-2, with 8 bases fitting TRBD1. The germline V gene has CDR1 MDHEN and CDR2 SYDVKM. V lost 11 bases and J lost 0; bases outside the gene matches: 5. This CDR3 has 13 amino acids. CDR3 DNA sequence: TGTGCCGTAAAGGACAGGGCTAACTATGGCTACACCTTC. Amino acids: CAVKDRANYGYTF.

The chain couples TRBV9 to TRBJ2-2; 10 nucleotides line up with TRBD2. J was trimmed by 7 bases and V by 1 base; bases with no gene match: 7. CDR1 SGDLS and CDR2 YYNGEE come from the germline V gene. The CDR3 length is 16 residues. CDR3 nucleotides: TGTGCCAGCAGCGTAAATCCTAGCGGGAGTGGCGGGGAGCTGTTTTTT. Protein product: CASSVNPSGSGGELFF.

The rearrangement joins TRBV12-5 to TRBJ2-3; TRBD1 aligns across 8 bases. Germline loops: CDR1 LGHNT, CDR2 FRNRAP. The V and J ends lost 2 bases and 3 bases, in that order; junction bases with no gene match: 7. The CDR3 loop spans 16 amino acids. The DNA of the CDR3 is TGTGCTAGTGGTTTGACCACAGGACAGGGTACAGATACGCAGTATTTT. It is translated as CASGLTTGQGTDTQYF.

A single count supports this clone. This sequence joins TRBV6-1 and TRBJ1-5; D gene unclear. V was pared by 1 base and J by 4 bases, with 14 bases between. Germline CDR1 is MNHNS and CDR2 is SASEGT. The CDR3 length is 16 residues. The CDR3 sequence: CASSEELAFRNQPQHF. CDR3 nucleotide sequence: TGTGCCAGCAGTGAAGAGTTGGCATTCCGAAATCAGCCCCAGCATTTT.

The chain employs TRBV18 and TRBJ1-2; the D gene is possibly TRBD1 (5 bases). The CDR3 contains 14 residues. CDR1 and CDR2 from the germline V gene are KGHSH and LQKENI. Deletions cut 3 bases from V and 2 bases from J, with 10 bases between. As DNA, the CDR3 is TGTGCCAGCTCACCCGGGACGGAGAACTATGGCTACACCTTC. This encodes CASSPGTENYGYTF.

This chain joins TRBV6-1 and TRBJ1-5; D ambiguous. V was shortened by 7 bases and J by 0 bases, with 4 bases between the two germline ends. The CDR3 covers 12 residues. CDR1 MNHNS and CDR2 SASEGT come from the germline V gene. The CDR3 reads CASKYSNQPQHF. Here the CDR3 DNA reads TGTGCCAGCAAATATAGCAATCAGCCCCAGCATTTT.

This clone appeared a few times. The chain has TRBV6-1 and TRBJ2-7; D is perhaps TRBD1 (5 bases). Deletions cut 10 bases from V and 7 bases from J, with 26 bases between. The germline CDR1 and CDR2 sequences are MNHNS and SASEGT. The CDR3 loop spans 15 amino acids. The CDR3 DNA reads TGTGCCACCGACCCCTCGGGCACCCCGGCAGGGGAGCAGTACTTC. Its translation is CATDPSGTPAGEQYF.

This chain joins TRBV11-3 and TRBJ2-1, with D perhaps assigned TRBD1 or TRBD2 (5 bases each). CDR3 length: 16 residues. The germline gives CDR1 SGHNT, CDR2 YENEEA. V was trimmed by 5 bases and J by 9 bases, leaving 23 bases between them. The CDR3 DNA sequence: TGTGCCAGCAGCCCCCCCGGGACGGATAAATGGGGTGAGCAGTTCTTC. This codes for CASSPPGTDKWGEQFF.

The gene calls are TRBV18 and TRBJ1-5, with D possibly being TRBD1 (6 bases). Trimming stripped 2 bases from V and 0 bases from J, with 8 bases between. CDR3 length equals 15 residues. Germline V gene data show CDR1 as KGHSH and CDR2 as LQKENI. As DNA, the CDR3 is TGTGCCAGCTCACCAACGGGACATAGCAATCAGCCCCAGCATTTT. Translated, it gives CASSPTGHSNQPQHF.

The V call is TRBV5-5, the J call TRBJ1-5, with no clear D. This CDR3 is built from 15 residues. In germline, CDR1 is SGHKS, CDR2 YYEKEE (reference sequence). V was clipped by 2 bases and J by 3 bases, with 12 bases between them. CDR3 loop: CASSLYGQDNQPQHF. For the CDR3, the DNA is TGTGCCAGCAGCTTATACGGTCAGGACAATCAGCCCCAGCATTTT.

CDR3 sequence: CASSTGSGYGYTF. In DNA, the CDR3 is TGTGCCAGCAGTACGGGGAGCGGGTATGGCTACACCTTC. J is TRBJ1-2 and V is TRBV11-3; no firm D call. Between the trimmed V and J ends, which lost 6 bases and 5 bases, there was a span of 13 bases. This CDR3 spans 13 amino acids. Germline CDR1 and CDR2: SGHNT and YENEEA.

The chain joins TRBV7-2 to TRBJ2-7; 7 bases are a match to TRBD1. The length of the CDR3 is 15 residues. V was clipped by 4 bases and J by 1 base; unmatched bases: 7. The germline CDR1 and CDR2 sequences are SGHTA and FQGNSA. The CDR3 nucleotides are TGTGCCAGCAGCTCGACTCAGACAGGGTCCTACGAGCAGTACTTC. Protein: CASSSTQTGSYEQYF.

This clone was seen only once. The chain combines TRBV9 with TRBJ2-3; D remains ambiguous. The CDR3 contains 14 residues. Per the germline V gene, CDR1 is SGDLS and CDR2 is YYNGEE. Trimming stripped 4 bases from V and 6 bases from J, with 15 bases between. CDR3 in DNA: TGTGCCAGCAGCTTGCGGACGGGTCAGGATACGCAGTATTTT. This encodes CASSLRTGQDTQYF.

V gene TRBV2 combines with J gene TRBJ2-7; tentatively, D is TRBD1 (5 bases). CDR1 is SNHLY and CDR2 is FYNNEI in the germline V gene. The CDR3 spans 14 residues. V was pared by 1 base and J by 1 base, with 8 bases between. The CDR3 region has the DNA TGTGCCAGCAGTGAAGAGGACACTTCCTACGAGCAGTACTTC. Amino acids: CASSEEDTSYEQYF.

This clone was counted between two and nine times. V and J are TRBV5-4 and TRBJ1-3, with unresolved D. There are 17 residues in the CDR3. Germline values: CDR1 SGHNT, CDR2 YYREEE (reference sequence). Trimming cost V 3 bases and J 0 bases, with 16 bases left between them. The CDR3 DNA is TGTGCCAGCAGCTCCCAAAATTTGGCTAACTCTGGAAACACCATATATTTT. The encoded protein is CASSSQNLANSGNTIYF.

V gene TRBV5-1 combines with J gene TRBJ2-2, with TRBD2 matching over 9 bases. The CDR3 sequence is 16 residues long. The J segment lost 6 bases and the V segment lost 0 bases, leaving 6 bases of the junction unmatched. Germline-derived CDR1 and CDR2 are SGHRS and YFSETQ. The CDR3 loop is CASSLGVAGASGELFF. CDR3 coding DNA: TGCGCCAGCAGCTTGGGGGTAGCGGGAGCCTCCGGGGAGCTGTTTTTT.